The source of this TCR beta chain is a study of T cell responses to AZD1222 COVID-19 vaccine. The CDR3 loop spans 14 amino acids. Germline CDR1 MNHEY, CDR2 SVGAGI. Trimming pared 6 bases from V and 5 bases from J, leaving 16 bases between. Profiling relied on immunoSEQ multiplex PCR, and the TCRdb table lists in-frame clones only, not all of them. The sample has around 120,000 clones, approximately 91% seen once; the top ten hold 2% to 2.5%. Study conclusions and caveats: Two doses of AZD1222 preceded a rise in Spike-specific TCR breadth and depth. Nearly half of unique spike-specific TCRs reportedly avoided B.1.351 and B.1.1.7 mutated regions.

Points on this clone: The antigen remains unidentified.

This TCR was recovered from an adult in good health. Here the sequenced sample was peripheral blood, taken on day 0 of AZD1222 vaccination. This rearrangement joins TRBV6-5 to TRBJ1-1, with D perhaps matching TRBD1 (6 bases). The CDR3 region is CASSYRVAGTEAFF. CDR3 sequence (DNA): TGTGCCAGCAGCTACAGGGTTGCTGGAACTGAAGCTTTCTTT.